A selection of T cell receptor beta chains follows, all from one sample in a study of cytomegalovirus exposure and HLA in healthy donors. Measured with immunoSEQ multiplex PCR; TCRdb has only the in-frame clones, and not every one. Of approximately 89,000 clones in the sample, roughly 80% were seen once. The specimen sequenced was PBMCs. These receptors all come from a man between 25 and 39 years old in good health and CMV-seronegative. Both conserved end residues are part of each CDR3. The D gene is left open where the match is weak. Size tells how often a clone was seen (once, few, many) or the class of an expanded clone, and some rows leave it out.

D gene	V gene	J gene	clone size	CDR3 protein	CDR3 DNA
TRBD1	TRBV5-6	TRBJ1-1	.	CASSLAGTVREAFF	TGTGCCAGCAGCTTGGCCGGGACAGTAAGAGAAGCTTTCTTT
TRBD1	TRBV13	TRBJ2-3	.	CASSLNRGTDTQYF	TGTGCCAGCAGCTTGAACAGGGGAACAGATACGCAGTATTTT
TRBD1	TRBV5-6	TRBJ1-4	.	CASSLGDRGYEKLFF	TGTGCCAGCAGCTTGGGGGACAGGGGGTATGAAAAACTGTTTTTT
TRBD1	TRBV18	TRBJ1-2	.	CASSPTGGAFSGYTF	TGTGCCAGCTCACCCACAGGGGGCGCTTTTTCCGGCTACACCTTC
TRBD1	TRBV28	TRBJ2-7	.	CASIGQGKGYEQYF	TGTGCCAGCATCGGACAGGGGAAAGGGTACGAGCAGTACTTC
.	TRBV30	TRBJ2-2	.	CAWSRAGYGELFF	TGTGCCTGGAGTCGAGCAGGGTACGGGGAGCTGTTTTTT
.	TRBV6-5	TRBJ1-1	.	CASSYVQGGLGTEAFF	TGTGCCAGCAGTTACGTGCAGGGAGGATTGGGCACTGAAGCTTTCTTT
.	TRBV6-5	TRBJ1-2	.	CASSYSGVIHYGYTF	TGTGCCAGCAGTTACTCAGGGGTAATCCACTATGGCTACACCTTC
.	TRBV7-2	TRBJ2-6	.	CASSLWGRGANVLTF	TGTGCCAGCAGCTTATGGGGGCGCGGAGCCAACGTCCTGACTTTC
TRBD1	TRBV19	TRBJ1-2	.	CASTRRQGGDGYTF	TGTGCCAGTACCAGAAGACAGGGAGGTGATGGCTACACCTTC
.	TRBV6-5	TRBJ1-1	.	CASTIKRGSVTEAFF	TGTGCCAGCACCATAAAAAGGGGGTCGGTCACTGAAGCTTTCTTT
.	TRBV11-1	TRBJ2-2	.	CASSPRADTGELFF	TGTGCCAGCAGCCCCCGTGCGGACACCGGGGAGCTGTTTTTT
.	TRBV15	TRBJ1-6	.	CATSRDGGNSPLHF	TGTGCCACCAGCAGAGATGGGGGGAATTCACCCCTCCACTTT
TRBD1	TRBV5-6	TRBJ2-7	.	CASSFRTGFGEQYF	TGTGCCAGCAGCTTTCGGACAGGGTTTGGCGAGCAGTACTTC
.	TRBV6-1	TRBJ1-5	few	CASNQYRRDNQPQHF	TGTGCCAGCAACCAATACAGGAGAGACAATCAGCCCCAGCATTTT
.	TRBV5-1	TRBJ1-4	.	CASSGWGATNEKLFF	TGCGCCAGCAGTGGTTGGGGGGCAACTAATGAAAAACTGTTTTTT
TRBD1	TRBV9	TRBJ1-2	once	CASSPRDSPTINYGYTF	TGTGCCAGCAGCCCCCGGGACAGCCCTACGATTAACTATGGCTACACCTTC
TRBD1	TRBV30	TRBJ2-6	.	CAWSVQRGRNPSGANVLTF	TGTGCCTGGAGTGTACAAAGGGGGCGAAACCCCTCTGGGGCCAACGTCCTGACTTTC
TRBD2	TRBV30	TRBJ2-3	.	CAWSVGSGGASDTQYF	TGTGCCTGGAGTGTCGGTAGCGGGGGGGCCTCAGATACGCAGTATTTT
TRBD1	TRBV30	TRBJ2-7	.	CAWDRGSYEQYF	TGTGCCTGGGACAGGGGGTCCTACGAGCAGTACTTC
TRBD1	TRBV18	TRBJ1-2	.	CASSPRGGDGYTF	TGTGCCAGCTCACCACGAGGGGGCGATGGCTACACCTTC
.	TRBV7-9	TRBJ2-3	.	CSSSFSSWETDTQYF	TGTTCCAGCAGCTTCTCCTCATGGGAGACAGATACGCAGTATTTT
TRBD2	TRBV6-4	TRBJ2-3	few	CASSDSSGSGVWDTQYF	TGTGCCAGCAGTGACTCGTCGGGTAGCGGGGTTTGGGATACGCAGTATTTT
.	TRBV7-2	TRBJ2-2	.	CASSDRESNTGELFF	TGTGCCAGCAGCGACCGGGAATCGAACACCGGGGAGCTGTTTTTT
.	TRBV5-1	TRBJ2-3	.	CASSLAPGDTQYF	TGCGCCAGCAGCTTGGCCCCAGGAGATACGCAGTATTTT
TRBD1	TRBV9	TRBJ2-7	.	CASSALGQGAAEQYF	TGTGCCAGCAGCGCATTGGGGCAGGGGGCGGCCGAGCAGTACTTC
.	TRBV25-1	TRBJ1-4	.	CASRDNNEKLFF	TGTGCCAGCAGGGACAATAATGAAAAACTGTTTTTT
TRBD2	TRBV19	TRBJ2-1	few	CATSGTSGSYNEQFF	TGTGCCACCTCCGGGACTAGCGGTTCTTACAATGAGCAGTTCTTC
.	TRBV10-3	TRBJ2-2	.	CAISETPVIPTGELFF	TGTGCCATCAGTGAGACTCCGGTCATTCCCACCGGGGAGCTGTTTTTT
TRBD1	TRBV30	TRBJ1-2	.	CAWDQQGNGYTF	TGTGCCTGGGATCAACAGGGGAATGGCTACACCTTC
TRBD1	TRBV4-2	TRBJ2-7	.	CASSQEYGTGGAYEQYF	TGTGCCAGCAGCCAAGAATATGGGACAGGGGGTGCCTACGAGCAGTACTTC
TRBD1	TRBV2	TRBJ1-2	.	CASSDWDRGNYGYTF	TGTGCCAGCAGTGACTGGGACAGGGGTAATTATGGCTACACCTTC
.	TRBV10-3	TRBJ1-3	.	CAISDPRAGNTIYF	TGTGCCATCAGTGATCCCAGGGCCGGAAACACCATATATTTT
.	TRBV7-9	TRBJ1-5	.	CASSLGEVSNQPQHF	TGTGCCAGCAGCTTGGGGGAGGTTAGCAATCAGCCCCAGCATTTT
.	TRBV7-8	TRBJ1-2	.	CASSLQLSYGYTF	TGTGCCAGCAGCTTACAACTGAGCTATGGCTACACCTTC
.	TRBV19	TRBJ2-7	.	CASSIYSGSTAIEQYF	TGTGCCAGTAGTATTTACAGTGGATCGACCGCAATTGAGCAGTACTTC
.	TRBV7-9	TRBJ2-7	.	CASSLANSPYEQYF	TGTGCCAGCAGCTTAGCGAACAGCCCCTACGAGCAGTACTTC
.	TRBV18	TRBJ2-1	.	CASSPPSGRDEQFF	TGTGCCAGCTCACCCCCTTCCGGGAGAGATGAGCAGTTCTTC
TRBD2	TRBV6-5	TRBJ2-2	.	CASSPLGEGTGELFF	TGTGCCAGCAGCCCCTTGGGGGAGGGGACCGGGGAGCTGTTTTTT
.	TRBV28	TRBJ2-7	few	CASSILLAGTGEQYF	TGTGCCAGCAGTATCCTACTAGCGGGGACAGGGGAGCAGTACTTC
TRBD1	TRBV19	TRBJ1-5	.	CASSPGTGFYSNQPQHF	TGTGCCAGTAGTCCCGGGACAGGGTTCTATAGCAATCAGCCCCAGCATTTT
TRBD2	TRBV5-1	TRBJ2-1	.	CASSTLAGDLGEQFF	TGCGCCAGCAGCACGTTAGCGGGAGATCTTGGTGAGCAGTTCTTC
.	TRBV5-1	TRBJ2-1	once	CASSLEWGPNNEQFF	TGCGCCAGCAGCTTGGAGTGGGGGCCTAACAATGAGCAGTTCTTC
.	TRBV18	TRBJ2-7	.	CASSPPAREDEQYF	TGTGCCAGCTCACCACCCGCCAGGGAGGACGAGCAGTACTTC
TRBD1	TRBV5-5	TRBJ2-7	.	CASSPRTGDPSYEQYF	TGTGCCAGCAGCCCGCGGACAGGGGATCCCTCCTACGAGCAGTACTTC
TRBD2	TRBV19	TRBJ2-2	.	CASSSQAGGNTGELFF	TGTGCCAGTAGTTCCCAAGCGGGGGGGAACACCGGGGAGCTGTTTTTT
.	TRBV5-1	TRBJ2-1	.	CATTWGVDNEQFF	TGCGCCACCACTTGGGGAGTAGACAATGAGCAGTTCTTC
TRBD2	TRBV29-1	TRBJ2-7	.	CSVASSGRSEQYF	TGCAGCGTCGCCTCTAGCGGGAGGTCCGAGCAGTACTTC
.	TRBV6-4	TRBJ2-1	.	CASSDSVGDYNEQFF	TGTGCCAGCAGTGACTCGGTGGGAGACTACAATGAGCAGTTCTTC
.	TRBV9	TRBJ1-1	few	CASSVRRNTEAFF	TGTGCCAGCAGCGTAAGGAGGAACACTGAAGCTTTCTTT
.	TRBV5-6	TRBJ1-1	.	CASSLAVNTEAFF	TGTGCCAGCAGCTTAGCGGTGAACACTGAAGCTTTCTTT
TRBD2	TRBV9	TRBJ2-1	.	CASSVMSGGFNEQFF	TGTGCCAGCAGCGTAATGAGCGGGGGGTTCAATGAGCAGTTCTTC
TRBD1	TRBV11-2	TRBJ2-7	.	CASTAGQGAYEQYF	TGTGCCAGCACCGCGGGACAGGGGGCCTACGAGCAGTACTTC
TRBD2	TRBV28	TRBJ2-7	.	CASRREGQQSQQYF	TGTGCCAGCAGGCGGGAGGGACAGCAGAGTCAGCAGTACTTC